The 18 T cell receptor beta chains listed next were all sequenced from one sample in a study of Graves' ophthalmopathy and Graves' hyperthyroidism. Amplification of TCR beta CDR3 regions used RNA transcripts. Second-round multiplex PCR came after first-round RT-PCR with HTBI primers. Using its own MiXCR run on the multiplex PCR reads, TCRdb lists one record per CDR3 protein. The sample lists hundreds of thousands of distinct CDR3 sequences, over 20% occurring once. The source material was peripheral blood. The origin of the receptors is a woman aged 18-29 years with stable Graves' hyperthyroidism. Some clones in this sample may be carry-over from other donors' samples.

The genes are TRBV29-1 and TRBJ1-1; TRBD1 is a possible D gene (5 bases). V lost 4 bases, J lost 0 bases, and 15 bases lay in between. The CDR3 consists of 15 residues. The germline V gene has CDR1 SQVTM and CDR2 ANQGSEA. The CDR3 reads CSVASGWGMNTEAFF. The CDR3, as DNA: TGCAGCGTTGCTTCAGGGTGGGGAATGAACACTGAAGCTTTCTTT.

Written as DNA, the CDR3 is TGTGCCAGCAGTGGACAGGGGGCGGTAAGAACCTACGAGCAGTACTTC. This gives the protein CASSGQGAVRTYEQYF. The chain carries TRBV6-1 and TRBJ2-7, with 10 bases identical to TRBD1. CDR1 MNHNS and CDR2 SASEGT come from the germline V gene. The CDR3 is made up of 16 amino acids. After removal of 4 bases from V and 2 bases from J, the junction contained 8 bases not matched to a gene.

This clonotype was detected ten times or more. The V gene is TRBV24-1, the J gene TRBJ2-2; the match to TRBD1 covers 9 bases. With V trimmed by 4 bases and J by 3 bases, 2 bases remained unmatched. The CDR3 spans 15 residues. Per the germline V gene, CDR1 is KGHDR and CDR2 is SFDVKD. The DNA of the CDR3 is TGTGCCACCAGTGAGGGGGACAGGGACACCGGGGAGCTGTTTTTT. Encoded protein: CATSEGDRDTGELFF.

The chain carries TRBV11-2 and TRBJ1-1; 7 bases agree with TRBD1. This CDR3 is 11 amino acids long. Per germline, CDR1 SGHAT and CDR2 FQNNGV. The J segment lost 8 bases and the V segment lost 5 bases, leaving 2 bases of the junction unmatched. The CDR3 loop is CASSEQGEAFF. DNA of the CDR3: TGTGCCAGCAGCGAACAGGGGGAAGCTTTCTTT.

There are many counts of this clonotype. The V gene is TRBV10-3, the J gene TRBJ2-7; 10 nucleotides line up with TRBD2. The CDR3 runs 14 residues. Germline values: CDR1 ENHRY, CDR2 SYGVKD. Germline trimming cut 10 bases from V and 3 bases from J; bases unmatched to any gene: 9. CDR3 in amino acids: CATAGTSAYYEQYF. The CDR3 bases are TGTGCCACCGCCGGGACTAGCGCCTACTACGAGCAGTACTTC.

CDR3: CASSFVGLIEQYF. Written as DNA, the CDR3 is TGTGCCAGCAGTTTTGTCGGGCTCATCGAGCAGTACTTC. This chain joins TRBV28 and TRBJ2-7; D unclear. The V gene's germline CDR1 is MDHEN and CDR2 SYDVKM. The CDR3 runs to 13 residues. With 3 bases removed from V and 6 bases from J, the gap between germline ends came to 12 bases.

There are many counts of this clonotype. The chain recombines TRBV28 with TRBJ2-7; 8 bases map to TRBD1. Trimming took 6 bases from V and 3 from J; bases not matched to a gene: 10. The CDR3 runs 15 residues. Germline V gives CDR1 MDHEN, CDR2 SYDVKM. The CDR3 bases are TGTGCCAGCAGCTCCCTCGGACAGGGTGGCTACGAGCAGTACTTC. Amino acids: CASSSLGQGGYEQYF.

Written as DNA, the CDR3 is TGTGCCAGCTGCCTCACATCGGGGCATGGCTACACCTTC. Amino acid sequence: CASCLTSGHGYTF. The rearrangement uses TRBV6-2 or TRBV6-3 and TRBJ1-2, with D possibly being TRBD1 (5 bases). In germline, CDR1 is MNHEY, CDR2 SVGEGT. The CDR3 has 13 residues. Between the trimmed V and J ends, which lost 8 bases and 6 bases, there was a span of 16 bases.

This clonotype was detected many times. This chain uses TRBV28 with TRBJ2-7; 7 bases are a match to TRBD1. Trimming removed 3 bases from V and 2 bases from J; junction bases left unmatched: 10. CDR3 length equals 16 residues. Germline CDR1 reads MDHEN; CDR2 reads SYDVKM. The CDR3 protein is CASSFDRVRVTYEQYF. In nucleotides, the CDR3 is TGTGCCAGCAGTTTCGACAGGGTCAGGGTTACCTACGAGCAGTACTTC.

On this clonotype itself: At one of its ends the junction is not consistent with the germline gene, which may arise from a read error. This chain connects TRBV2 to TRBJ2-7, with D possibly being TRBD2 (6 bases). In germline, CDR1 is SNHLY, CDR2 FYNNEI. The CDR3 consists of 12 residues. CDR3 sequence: CASSRRDQKLHF. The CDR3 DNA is TGTGCCAGCAGCCGGCGGGACCAAAAGCTTCACTTC.

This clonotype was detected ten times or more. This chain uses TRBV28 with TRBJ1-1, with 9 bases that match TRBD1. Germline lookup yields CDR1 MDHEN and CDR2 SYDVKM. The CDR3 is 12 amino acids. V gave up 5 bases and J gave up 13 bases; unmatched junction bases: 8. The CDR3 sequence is CASSILGQGGFF. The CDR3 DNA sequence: TGTGCCAGCAGTATATTGGGACAGGGTGGTTTCTTT.

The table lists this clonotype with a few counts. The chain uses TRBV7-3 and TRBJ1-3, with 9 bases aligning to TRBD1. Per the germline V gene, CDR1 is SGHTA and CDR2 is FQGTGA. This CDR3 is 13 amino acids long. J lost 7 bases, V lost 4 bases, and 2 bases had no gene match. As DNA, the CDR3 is TGTGCCAGCAGCTCTGGACAGGGGAACACCATATATTTT. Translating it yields CASSSGQGNTIYF.

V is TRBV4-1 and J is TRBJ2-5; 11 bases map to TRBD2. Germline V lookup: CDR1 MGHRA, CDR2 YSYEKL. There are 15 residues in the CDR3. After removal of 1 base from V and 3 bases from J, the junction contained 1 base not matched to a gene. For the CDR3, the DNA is TGCGCCAGCAGCCAAGCGACTAGCGGGAAAGAGACCCAGTACTTC. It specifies CASSQATSGKETQYF.

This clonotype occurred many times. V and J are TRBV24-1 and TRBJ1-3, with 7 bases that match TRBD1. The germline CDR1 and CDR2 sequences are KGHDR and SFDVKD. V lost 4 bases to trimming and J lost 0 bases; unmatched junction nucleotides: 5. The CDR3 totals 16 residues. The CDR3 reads CATSEYRDSSGNTIYF. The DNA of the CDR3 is TGTGCCACCAGTGAATATCGGGACAGCTCTGGAAACACCATATATTTT.

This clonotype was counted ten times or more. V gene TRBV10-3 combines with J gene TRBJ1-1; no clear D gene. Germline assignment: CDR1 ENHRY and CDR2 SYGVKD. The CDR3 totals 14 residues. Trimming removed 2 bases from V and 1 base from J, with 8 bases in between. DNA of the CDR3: TGTGCCATCAGTGAGGGCAGACGGAACACTGAAGCTTTCTTT. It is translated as CAISEGRRNTEAFF.

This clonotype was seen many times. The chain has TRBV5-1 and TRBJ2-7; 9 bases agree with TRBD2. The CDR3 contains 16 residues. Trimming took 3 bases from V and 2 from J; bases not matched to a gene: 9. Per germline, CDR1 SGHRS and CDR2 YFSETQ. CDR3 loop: CASSSPAGGPPYEQYF. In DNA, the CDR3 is TGCGCCAGCAGCTCCCCAGCGGGAGGACCTCCCTACGAGCAGTACTTC.

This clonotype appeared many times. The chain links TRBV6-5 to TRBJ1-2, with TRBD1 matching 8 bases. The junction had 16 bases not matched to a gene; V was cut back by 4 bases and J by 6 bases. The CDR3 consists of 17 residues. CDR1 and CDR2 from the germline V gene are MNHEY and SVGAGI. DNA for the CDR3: TGTGCCAGCAGTTCCATCCCGACAGGGGCCGAAACCCATGGCTACACCTTC. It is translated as CASSSIPTGAETHGYTF.

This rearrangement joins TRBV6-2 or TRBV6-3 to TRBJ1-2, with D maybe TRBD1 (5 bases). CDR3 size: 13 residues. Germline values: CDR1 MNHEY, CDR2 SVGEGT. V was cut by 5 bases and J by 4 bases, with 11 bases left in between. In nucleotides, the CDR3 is TGTGCCAGCAGTGACGGGGCGGGCTATGGCTACACCTTC. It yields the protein CASSDGAGYGYTF.